The next 32 T cell receptor beta chains were all read from a single sample in a study of shared clonotypes between healthy human individuals (dated by TCRdb to 2019 to 2021). Libraries were built with the immunoSEQ multiplex PCR assay. TCRdb stores this immuneACCESS table with in-frame sequences only. Part of the clones is absent; in the studies checked, under half of the shortfall reflects unresolved V genes, and no reason is known for the rest. Across this sample there are more than 2 million clones, with less than 95% seen only once. The ten largest clones take up 1% to 1.3% of the sample. For the CD8 naive samples, CD45RO-negative cells were positively selected for CCR7, yielding a CD45RA+CCR7+ population from which TemRA cells were excluded. The sample taken for sequencing was naive CD8+ T cells sorted from blood. The cell subset or site label on this specimen signifies: CD45RA+CCR7+. The receptor set was obtained from a man aged 18 to 29 in good health.

CDR3 sequence reads: CASSFFGGRNQPQHF. In DNA, the CDR3 is TGCGCCAGCAGCTTCTTCGGGGGTCGGAATCAGCCCCAGCATTTT. The chain carries TRBV4-1 and TRBJ1-5, with D perhaps TRBD1 (5 bases). The V gene lost 5 bases and the J gene lost 4 bases, with 15 bases spanning the gap. Per the germline V gene, CDR1 is MGHRA and CDR2 is YSYEKL. CDR3 size: 15 residues.

V and J are TRBV19 and TRBJ2-2; a weak D match, TRBD2 (6 bases). V dropped 7 bases and J dropped 8 bases, with 11 bases sitting between them. In germline, CDR1 is LNHDA, CDR2 SQIVND (reference sequence). The CDR3 contains 12 residues. DNA of the CDR3: TGTGCCAGTAACTACGGGACTGGGGAGCTGTTTTTT. This codes for CASNYGTGELFF. The variable domain in full, completed from reference TRBV19 and TRBJ2-2, reads DGGITQSPKYLFRKEGQNVTLSCEQNLNHDAMYWYRQDPGQGLRLIYYSQIVNDFQKGDIAEGYSVSREKKESFPLTVTSAQKNPTAFYLCASNYGTGELFFGEGSRLTVL.

This clone was picked up one time. J is TRBJ2-1 and V is TRBV6-5; TRBD2 agrees at 7 bases. V shed 2 bases and J 1 base; nucleotides not matched to a gene: 5. There are 16 residues in the CDR3. Germline loops: CDR1 MNHEY, CDR2 SVGAGI. The CDR3 is CASSYGAGVSYNEQFF. In nucleotides, the CDR3 is TGTGCCAGCAGTTACGGGGCGGGAGTTTCCTACAATGAGCAGTTCTTC.

This clone came up once. The chain joins TRBV10-3 to TRBJ1-2; 10 bases line up with TRBD1. The CDR3 extends over 17 amino acids. Germline V CDR1 and CDR2: ENHRY, SYGVKD. With 3 bases clipped from V and 6 bases from J, the junction kept 13 bases outside the gene matches. Here the CDR3 DNA reads TGTGCCATCAGTGATAAAGGTGGGACAGGGGCTAAAGATGGCTACACCTTC. It translates to CAISDKGGTGAKDGYTF.

Written as DNA, the CDR3 is TGTGCCAGCAGTTCCTCGGCGGGAGCTATCTCCTACGAGCAGTACTTC. This encodes CASSSSAGAISYEQYF. The V gene is TRBV27, the J gene TRBJ2-7, with 7 bases identical to TRBD2. The germline V gene encodes CDR1 MNHEY and CDR2 SMNVEV (reference sequence). V shed 4 bases, J shed 0 bases, and the junction held 9 bases outside the gene matches. The CDR3 has 16 amino acids.

The CDR3 DNA reads as TGTGCCAGCAGTGAATTAGATCGAGAGACCCAGTACTTC. Protein product: CASSELDRETQYF. The V gene is TRBV6-1, the J gene TRBJ2-5; D gene ambiguous. Germline V gene data show CDR1 as MNHNS and CDR2 as SASEGT. There are 13 residues in the CDR3. Trimming cost V 2 bases and J 4 bases, with 8 bases left between them.

The gene calls are TRBV4-1 and TRBJ1-1; tentative D call: TRBD1 (5 bases). V dropped 0 bases and J dropped 3 bases, with 17 bases sitting between them. CDR3 length: 17 amino acids. Per germline, CDR1 MGHRA and CDR2 YSYEKL. CDR3 residues: CASSQDPQGVEDTEAFF. CDR3 DNA sequence: TGCGCCAGCAGCCAAGACCCCCAAGGGGTGGAGGACACTGAAGCTTTCTTT.

This rearrangement joins TRBV4-1 to TRBJ2-1; 8 bases match TRBD2. The germline CDR1 and CDR2 sequences are MGHRA and YSYEKL. The CDR3 is 15 amino acids. V gave up 3 bases and J gave up 5 bases; unmatched junction bases: 6. CDR3 sequence reads: CASSQVRLANNEQFF. Written as DNA, the CDR3 is TGCGCCAGCAGCCAGGTGCGACTAGCGAACAATGAGCAGTTCTTC.

The chain has TRBV19 and TRBJ1-2; weak D call: TRBD1 (5 bases). V was trimmed by 6 bases and J by 5 bases, leaving 19 bases between them. Per the germline V gene, CDR1 is LNHDA and CDR2 is SQIVND (reference sequence). CDR3 length: 15 residues. Written as DNA, the CDR3 is TGTGCCAGTAGCATGTCGCTCGGGGCCTTTTATGGCTACACCTTC. Its protein is CASSMSLGAFYGYTF.

The chain uses TRBV9 and TRBJ1-2; tentatively, D is TRBD1 (6 bases). Germline CDR1 SGDLS, CDR2 YYNGEE. V was pared by 3 bases and J by 3 bases, with 12 bases between. This CDR3 is 14 amino acids long. The CDR3 DNA reads as TGTGCCAGCAGCGAAGGAGGGGGGGACTATGGCTACACCTTC. Translating it yields CASSEGGGDYGYTF.

The chain carries TRBV27 and TRBJ2-1, with D tentatively TRBD1 or TRBD2 (6 bases each). Looked up from germline, CDR1 is MNHEY and CDR2 is SMNVEV (reference sequence). The V gene lost 1 base and the J gene lost 9 bases, with 13 bases spanning the gap. The CDR3 is 14 amino acids. The CDR3 region has the DNA TGTGCCAGCAGTTTATTGGGGGGCATGGGTGAGCAGTTCTTC. Its translation is CASSLLGGMGEQFF.

The chain links TRBV2 to TRBJ2-1; tentative D call: TRBD1 (5 bases). Trimming left V 7 bases short and J 3 bases short, with 7 bases between. The CDR3 sequence is 12 residues long. Germline loops: CDR1 SNHLY, CDR2 FYNNEI. CDR3 protein: CASTRVYNEQFF. The CDR3 nucleotides are TGTGCCAGCACCAGGGTCTACAATGAGCAGTTCTTC.

As for this clone: Other DNA sequences from this sample encode an identical CDR3 as well. The CDR3: CASSYSVYTEAFF. Written as DNA, the CDR3 is TGTGCCAGCAGTTACTCGGTCTACACTGAAGCTTTCTTT. V usage is TRBV6-6 and J usage is TRBJ1-1; D gene uncertain. Germline V gives CDR1 MNHNY, CDR2 SVGAGI (reference sequence). This CDR3 is built from 13 residues. Deletions cut 0 bases from V and 3 bases from J, with 5 bases between.

V and J are TRBV29-1 and TRBJ2-7; 10 bases are a match to TRBD1. Germline values: CDR1 SQVTM, CDR2 ANQGSEA. CDR3 length equals 12 residues. V trimming: 7 bases; J trimming: 3 bases; junction bases outside the gene matches: 3. CDR3 in amino acids: CSGGDRGYEQYF. CDR3 DNA sequence: TGCAGCGGAGGGGACAGGGGCTACGAGCAGTACTTC.

The chain couples TRBV4-1 to TRBJ2-2; 13 bases match TRBD2. Germline CDR1 and CDR2: MGHRA and YSYEKL. This CDR3 spans 15 amino acids. The V gene end was trimmed by 3 bases and the J gene end by 7 bases; junction bases not matched to a gene: 2. This CDR3 reads CASSHGTSGIGELFF. The CDR3 bases are TGCGCCAGCAGCCACGGGACTAGCGGGATCGGGGAGCTGTTTTTT.

V usage is TRBV5-4 and J usage is TRBJ2-7; D is unclear. There are 14 residues in the CDR3. CDR1 and CDR2 from the germline V gene are SGHNT and YYREEE (reference sequence). The V gene lost 3 bases and the J gene lost 2 bases, with 12 bases spanning the gap. For the CDR3, the DNA is TGTGCCAGCAGCTCGCGAGGTCTGACCTACGAGCAGTACTTC. This gives the protein CASSSRGLTYEQYF.

The V and J genes are TRBV6-5 and TRBJ1-6; the D gene is possibly TRBD1 (5 bases). V gave up 2 bases and J gave up 14 bases, with 13 bases separating them. There are 13 residues in the CDR3. Germline lookup yields CDR1 MNHEY and CDR2 SVGAGI. The CDR3 DNA follows: TGTGCCAGCAGTTACGACAGTTCCCCCTCCCTCCACTTT. Amino acid sequence: CASSYDSSPSLHF.

The rearrangement uses TRBV28 and TRBJ1-1, with TRBD1 as a possible D gene (5 bases). Per the germline V gene, CDR1 is MDHEN and CDR2 is SYDVKM. This CDR3 spans 14 amino acids. With 0 bases removed from V and 8 bases from J, the gap between germline ends came to 13 bases. CDR3 coding DNA: TGTGCCAGCAGTTTATGGGGGCCGGGGCTAGAAGCTTTCTTT. It is translated as CASSLWGPGLEAFF.

V is TRBV7-9 and J is TRBJ2-5; the D gene is possibly TRBD2 (5 bases). V was trimmed by 4 bases and J by 4 bases, leaving 10 bases between them. This CDR3 is 13 amino acids long. Germline V lookup: CDR1 SEHNR, CDR2 FQNEAQ (reference sequence). CDR3 DNA sequence: TGTGCCAGCAGCTCCGACGGAGGAGAGACCCAGTACTTC. Protein product: CASSSDGGETQYF.

This sequence joins TRBV28 and TRBJ2-7, with 7 bases fitting TRBD1. Per the germline V gene, CDR1 is MDHEN and CDR2 is SYDVKM. The CDR3 contains 14 residues. The J segment lost 3 bases and the V segment lost 5 bases, leaving 7 bases of the junction unmatched. CDR3 DNA: TGTGCCAGCAGTCCCAGGGGGACGCTCTACGAGCAGTACTTC. Its translation: CASSPRGTLYEQYF.

The gene calls are TRBV9 and TRBJ2-3; 10 nucleotides match TRBD1. The J segment lost 5 bases and the V segment lost 1 base, leaving 7 bases of the junction unmatched. The germline CDR1 and CDR2 sequences are SGDLS and YYNGEE. This CDR3 has 16 amino acids. The CDR3, as DNA: TGTGCCAGCAGCGTATCGGGACAGGGGATTCTAGATACGCAGTATTTT. It codes for CASSVSGQGILDTQYF.

This sequence joins TRBV11-2 and TRBJ2-3; 10 positions match TRBD2. Per the germline V gene, CDR1 is SGHAT and CDR2 is FQNNGV. The CDR3 covers 16 residues. V was pared by 5 bases and J by 4 bases, with 9 bases of the junction left unmatched. The CDR3 DNA reads as TGTGCCAGCAGCCCCTCCACTAGCGGGGCCGCAGATACGCAGTATTTT. Translation gives CASSPSTSGAADTQYF. Together with reference TRBV11-2 and TRBJ2-3, the CDR3 gives the full variable domain: EAGVAQSPRYKIIEKRQSVAFWCNPISGHATLYWYQQILGQGPKLLIQFQNNGVVDDSQLPKDRFSAERLKGVDSTLKIQPAKLEDSAVYLCASSPSTSGAADTQYFGPGTRLTVL.

This chain joins TRBV18 and TRBJ2-1, with 8 nucleotides matching TRBD2. The CDR3 contains 15 residues. The V and J ends lost 6 bases and 0 bases, in that order; junction bases with no gene match: 4. The V gene's germline CDR1 is KGHSH and CDR2 LQKENI. The CDR3 nucleotides read TGTGCCAGCTCCTTGCTAGCGGGCTCCTACAATGAGCAGTTCTTC. Its translation is CASSLLAGSYNEQFF.

The V and J genes are TRBV11-2 and TRBJ1-6; a possible D gene is TRBD1 (5 bases). Germline assignment: CDR1 SGHAT and CDR2 FQNNGV. The CDR3 has 14 amino acids. The ends were cut back, 1 base at V and 8 bases at J, with 9 bases in the middle. In DNA, the CDR3 is TGTGCCAGCAGCTTAGCGGAGGGGCATTCACCCCTCCACTTT. Protein product: CASSLAEGHSPLHF.

The chain uses TRBV18 and TRBJ1-6; the D gene is possibly TRBD1 (5 bases). The CDR3 consists of 16 residues. The V gene lost 4 bases and the J gene lost 4 bases, with 14 bases spanning the gap. The germline gives CDR1 KGHSH, CDR2 LQKENI. This CDR3 is CASSRGLTGYNSPLHF. The CDR3 DNA sequence: TGTGCCAGCTCACGGGGACTAACTGGATATAATTCACCCCTCCACTTT.

The chain recombines TRBV6-5 with TRBJ2-7, with D possibly being TRBD2 (6 bases). The V end was cut by 2 bases, the J end by 6 bases, with 11 bases between. This CDR3 contains 13 residues. Per the germline V gene, CDR1 is MNHEY and CDR2 is SVGAGI. The chain's CDR3 is CASSYNGGGEQYF. The CDR3 DNA sequence: TGTGCCAGCAGTTACAACGGGGGTGGCGAGCAGTACTTC.

The chain is built from TRBV27 and TRBJ2-3; 7 positions match TRBD1. CDR3 length: 15 amino acids. J was trimmed by 2 bases and V by 6 bases; bases with no gene match: 8. Germline values: CDR1 MNHEY, CDR2 SMNVEV (reference sequence). The DNA for the CDR3 is TGTGCCAGCAGGTTACGGGGACAGATCACAGATACGCAGTATTTT. Its protein is CASRLRGQITDTQYF.

As regards this clone: The sample has other DNA sequences that encode this CDR3 too. V usage is TRBV2 and J usage is TRBJ2-7, with 10 bases that match TRBD2. With V trimmed by 2 bases and J by 0 bases, 1 base remained unmatched. The CDR3 covers 15 residues. CDR1 and CDR2 (germline): SNHLY, FYNNEI. CDR3 sequence reads: CASSELAGASYEQYF. CDR3 in DNA: TGTGCCAGCAGTGAACTAGCGGGGGCCTCCTACGAGCAGTACTTC.

J is TRBJ2-7 and V is TRBV27; 10 nucleotides align to TRBD1. The J segment lost 4 bases and the V segment lost 6 bases, leaving 6 bases of the junction unmatched. The CDR3 has 14 amino acids. Germline V gives CDR1 MNHEY, CDR2 SMNVEV (reference sequence). The CDR3 spells CASRLTGGAYEQYF. The DNA of the CDR3 is TGTGCCAGCAGGCTGACAGGGGGCGCGTACGAGCAGTACTTC.

The V gene is TRBV28, the J gene TRBJ2-7; 7 positions match TRBD1. V dropped 7 bases and J dropped 5; count of bases not matched to a gene: 14. Looked up from germline, CDR1 is MDHEN and CDR2 is SYDVKM. The CDR3 runs 15 residues. CDR3 in DNA: TGTGCCAGCACACCGTACGAGGGGGCGCCCGACGAGCAGTACTTC. Translated: CASTPYEGAPDEQYF.

The chain employs TRBV7-8 and TRBJ2-2; 14 nucleotides match TRBD2. The germline V gene has CDR1 SGHVS and CDR2 FQNEAQ. The ends lost 7 bases at V and 2 bases at J; junction bases unmatched: 6. This CDR3 is built from 17 residues. For the CDR3, the DNA is TGTGCCAGCACCCCGGGACTAGCGGGGGAAAACACCGGGGAGCTGTTTTTT. The encoded protein is CASTPGLAGENTGELFF.

The J gene is TRBJ2-1, the V gene TRBV19; 8 nucleotides align to TRBD2. The V segment lost 5 bases and the J segment 8 bases; nucleotides outside the gene matches: 5. Per germline, CDR1 LNHDA and CDR2 SQIVND (reference sequence). The length of the CDR3 is 13 residues. The CDR3 protein is CASSLGLAYEQFF. CDR3 coding DNA: TGTGCCAGTAGTCTCGGACTAGCTTATGAGCAGTTCTTC.